This T cell receptor (beta chain) was recovered during a study of blood T cell repertoires in COVID-19. Study overall: Sources were T cells, B-cell-depleted T cells, or PBMCs; the material itself was cDNA or gDNA.

As handled by the study authors: Counts of nucleated cells, estimated from reference gene primer amplification, were obtained. Data came from immunoSEQ multiplex PCR; TCRdb stores just in-frame clones and leaves some out. V and J calls and clone size are copied from that table; D and trimming were computed from the DNA. The sample lists 160,000 or so clones, roughly 80% occurring once. This clone appeared a few times. Input material: peripheral blood. This clonotype was sampled from a woman of 80 years or more with acute or convalescent COVID-19.

The CDR3 bases are TGTGCCTGGAGTGTATACCGGGGGAGAGGGAAAGGAAACACCATATATTTT. This codes for CAWSVYRGRGKGNTIYF. The V gene is TRBV30, the J gene TRBJ1-3; D may be TRBD1 (5 bases). The V end lost 0 bases, the J end lost 4 bases, and 19 bases lay between the germline ends. Germline V gives CDR1 GTSNPN, CDR2 SVGIG (reference sequence). The CDR3 sequence is 17 residues long.